These 28 T cell receptor beta chains were all obtained from the same sample, sequenced in a study of blood T cell repertoires in COVID-19. This table comes from immunoSEQ multiplex PCR, and its TCRdb copy is limited to in-frame clones, with some not included. The data hold 200,000 to 250,000 clones, with 86% observed a single time. What was sequenced was peripheral blood. These receptors originate from a man in his sixties with acute or convalescent COVID-19.

CDR3 DNA sequence: TGTGCCAGCAGCTCGGACACCGAAAGCACGCGGACTGAAGCTTTCTTT. It specifies CASSSDTESTRTEAFF. V and J are TRBV7-3 and TRBJ1-1, with D possibly being TRBD1 (5 bases). Germline V CDR1 and CDR2: SGHTA, FQGTGA. The CDR3 spans 16 residues. Trimming removed 4 bases from V and 5 bases from J, with 20 bases in between.

The rearrangement uses TRBV11-2 and TRBJ1-5; 7 bases are shared with TRBD1. V was clipped by 5 bases and J by 7 bases; unmatched bases: 11. The CDR3 spans 15 residues. Germline CDR1 is SGHAT and CDR2 is FQNNGV. Written as DNA, the CDR3 is TGTGCCAGCAGCCCTGACAGGGATCAAAAACAGCCCCAGCATTTT. It specifies CASSPDRDQKQPQHF.

The chain employs TRBV6-5 and TRBJ1-1; D remains unclear. The CDR3 is 11 amino acids. Trimming pared 7 bases from V and 0 bases from J, leaving 3 bases between. Looked up from germline, CDR1 is MNHEY and CDR2 is SVGAGI. Here the CDR3 reads CASIMNTEAFF. DNA for the CDR3: TGTGCCAGCATTATGAACACTGAAGCTTTCTTT.

This clone was found once. V usage is TRBV10-3 and J usage is TRBJ2-5; 7 bases align to TRBD1. This CDR3 is built from 16 residues. V lost 4 bases to trimming and J lost 2 bases; unmatched junction nucleotides: 10. The germline V gene has CDR1 ENHRY and CDR2 SYGVKD. The CDR3 spells CAISGAGGREQETQYF. DNA of the CDR3: TGTGCCATCAGTGGGGCAGGGGGACGGGAACAAGAGACCCAGTACTTC.

V gene TRBV25-1 combines with J gene TRBJ2-6, with D possibly TRBD1 on 6 matching bases. The V and J ends lost 5 bases and 3 bases respectively, with 11 bases between them. Germline V CDR1 and CDR2: MGHDK, SYGVNS. CDR3 length equals 15 residues. CDR3 sequence (DNA): TGTGCCAGCAGTAAACAGGGAGTTGGGGCCAACGTCCTGACTTTC. It yields the protein CASSKQGVGANVLTF.

The genes are TRBV7-8 and TRBJ2-7; TRBD2 matches 16 bases. The CDR3 is 18 residues long. Germline CDR1 reads SGHVS; CDR2 reads FQNEAQ. V was clipped by 1 base and J by 5 bases; unmatched bases: 8. CDR3 amino acids: CASSLVGTSGRERNEQYF. The CDR3 DNA reads as TGTGCCAGCAGCTTAGTAGGGACTAGCGGGAGGGAGAGGAACGAGCAGTACTTC.

In this sample, this clone turned up once. As DNA, the CDR3 is TGTGCCAGCAGCTTCGGACACCTCTACGAGCAGTACTTC. Protein product: CASSFGHLYEQYF. The J gene is TRBJ2-7, the V gene TRBV6-2 or TRBV6-3, with a weak D call TRBD1 (5 bases). V was trimmed by 6 bases and J by 3 bases, leaving 12 bases between them. Looked up from germline, CDR1 is MNHEY and CDR2 is SVGEGT. There are 13 residues in the CDR3.

This clone was counted a few times. The J gene is TRBJ2-3, the V gene TRBV4-2; D possibly corresponds to TRBD2 (6 bases). Trimming removed 2 bases at V and 0 bases at J, with 12 bases between. The CDR3 loop spans 16 amino acids. Germline CDR1 reads LGHNA; CDR2 reads YNFKEQ. CDR3 amino acids: CASSQPAGTSTDTQYF. CDR3 nucleotide sequence: TGTGCCAGCAGCCAACCGGCGGGGACGAGCACAGATACGCAGTATTTT.

The rearrangement joins TRBV24-1 to TRBJ1-6, with TRBD1 identical over 7 bases. The germline V gene encodes CDR1 KGHDR and CDR2 SFDVKD. V shed 4 bases, J shed 0 bases, and the junction held 5 bases outside the gene matches. This CDR3 has 17 amino acids. The CDR3 nucleotides are TGTGCCACCAGTGACCCGGACAGGAGCTCCTATAATTCACCCCTCCACTTT. Protein: CATSDPDRSSYNSPLHF.

This clone was observed once. J is TRBJ2-1 and V is TRBV2, with 8 positions matching TRBD1. Trimming removed 8 bases from V and 13 bases from J; junction bases left unmatched: 19. The CDR3 consists of 15 residues. Per germline, CDR1 SNHLY and CDR2 FYNNEI. DNA of the CDR3: TGTGCCAGCCGCCTCGGGACAGGCCCCCTCATCTTACAGTTCTTC. Protein product: CASRLGTGPLILQFF. Supplemented by reference TRBV2 and TRBJ2-1, the full variable domain reads EPEVTQTPSHQVTQMGQEVILRCVPISNHLYFYWYRQILGQKVEFLVSFYNNEISEKSEIFDDQFSVERPDGSNFTLKIRSTKLEDSAMYFCASRLGTGPLILQFFGPGTRLTVL.

The chain joins TRBV5-6 to TRBJ2-1; D possibly corresponds to TRBD1 (6 bases). The CDR3 has 17 amino acids. Germline CDR1 reads SGHDT; CDR2 reads YYEEEE. Trimming stripped 6 bases from V and 2 bases from J, with 21 bases between. The CDR3, as DNA: TGTGCCAGCAACTCGCAATACAGGGTAAGGACCTACAATGAGCAGTTCTTC. Its translation is CASNSQYRVRTYNEQFF.

This rearrangement joins TRBV6-5 to TRBJ1-1, with 8 nucleotides matching TRBD1. CDR1 and CDR2 from the germline V gene are MNHEY and SVGAGI. The trim removed 3 bases at V and 6 bases at J, leaving 3 bases unmatched. This CDR3 contains 13 residues. The CDR3 DNA is TGTGCCAGCAGTTATTCCAGGGGGCCTGAAGCTTTCTTT. Residues: CASSYSRGPEAFF.

The genes are TRBV9 and TRBJ2-1; D not resolved. CDR3 length: 14 amino acids. The V end was cut by 2 bases, the J end by 6 bases, with 12 bases between. Looked up from germline, CDR1 is SGDLS and CDR2 is YYNGEE. CDR3 residues: CASSVSGSVNEQFF. In DNA form, the CDR3 reads TGTGCCAGCAGCGTGTCAGGAAGTGTCAATGAGCAGTTCTTC.

This chain links TRBV5-1 with TRBJ2-3; tentatively, D is TRBD1 (5 bases). The germline V and J ends were trimmed by 0 bases and 2 bases, with 10 bases remaining between them. The CDR3 runs 15 residues. The germline V gene has CDR1 SGHRS and CDR2 YFSETQ. The CDR3 DNA sequence: TGCGCCAGCAGCTTGGAACCCAGGGCCACAGATACGCAGTATTTT. It yields the protein CASSLEPRATDTQYF.

The chain carries TRBV11-3 and TRBJ2-2, with 11 bases lining up with TRBD1. The CDR3 contains 17 residues. Per germline, CDR1 SGHNT and CDR2 YENEEA. V lost 5 bases to trimming and J lost 6 bases; unmatched junction nucleotides: 11. The CDR3 DNA sequence: TGTGCCAGCAGCCCACCCCGGGGGGACAGGGGGTCCGGGGAGCTGTTTTTT. Translating gives CASSPPRGDRGSGELFF.

The chain is built from TRBV7-2 and TRBJ2-2, with 10 nucleotides matching TRBD2. The germline gives CDR1 SGHTA, CDR2 FQGNSA. The V segment lost 1 base and the J segment 3 bases; nucleotides outside the gene matches: 2. This CDR3 comprises 16 residues. The CDR3 loop reads CASSLVAGGYTGELFF. The CDR3 bases are TGTGCCAGCAGCTTAGTAGCGGGAGGTTACACCGGGGAGCTGTTTTTT. The entire variable domain, with the rest obtained from reference TRBV7-2 and TRBJ2-2, is as follows: GAGVSQSPSNKVTEKGKDVELRCDPISGHTALYWYRQSLGQGLEFLIYFQGNSAPDKSGLPSDRFSAERTGGSVSTLTIQRTQQEDSAVYLCASSLVAGGYTGELFFGEGSRLTVL.

This clone has a single count. J is TRBJ2-1 and V is TRBV19; a weak D match, TRBD2 (6 bases). V lost 4 bases and J lost 7, with 14 bases in between. CDR1 is LNHDA and CDR2 is SQIVND in the germline V gene (reference sequence). The CDR3 covers 14 residues. The DNA of the CDR3 is TGTGCCAGTAGTAGTAGACTAGTAATGAATGAGCAGTTCTTC. This encodes CASSSRLVMNEQFF.

V is TRBV7-9 and J is TRBJ2-6; 8 nucleotides line up with TRBD2. The CDR3 covers 19 residues. The germline V gene has CDR1 SEHNR and CDR2 FQNEAQ (reference sequence). V was pared by 5 bases and J by 0 bases, with 12 bases of the junction left unmatched. CDR3 sequence reads: CASSHRVAGTYSGANVLTF. DNA of the CDR3: TGTGCCAGCAGCCACCGGGTAGCGGGGACCTACTCTGGGGCCAACGTCCTGACTTTC.

V is TRBV18 and J is TRBJ1-5, with TRBD1 identical over 9 bases. The CDR3 extends over 16 amino acids. Germline V gives CDR1 KGHSH, CDR2 LQKENI. Trimming removed 3 bases from V and 4 bases from J; junction bases left unmatched: 7. The CDR3 is CASSPNPGTGNQPQHF. The CDR3 DNA follows: TGTGCCAGCTCACCCAACCCCGGGACAGGGAATCAGCCCCAGCATTTT.

The genes are TRBV5-5 and TRBJ2-7, with TRBD1 matching over 9 bases. Germline CDR1 is SGHKS and CDR2 is YYEKEE (reference sequence). This CDR3 is 16 amino acids long. Trimming removed 0 bases from V and 6 bases from J; junction bases left unmatched: 10. CDR3 region: CASSLVGDRALVEQYF. The CDR3 DNA reads as TGTGCCAGCAGCTTGGTTGGGGACAGGGCATTGGTCGAGCAGTACTTC.

This sequence joins TRBV2 and TRBJ1-4, with 8 positions matching TRBD1. This CDR3 is built from 18 residues. V shed 7 bases, J shed 5 bases, and the junction held 18 bases outside the gene matches. Germline V gene lookup returns CDR1 SNHLY and CDR2 FYNNEI. The CDR3, as DNA: TGTGCCAGCACTACCCGCCCCCCTTACAGGGGGAGGAATGAAAAACTGTTTTTT. Protein product: CASTTRPPYRGRNEKLFF.

V is TRBV25-1 and J is TRBJ2-5; D not resolved. The CDR3 contains 15 residues. Germline assignment: CDR1 MGHDK and CDR2 SYGVNS. Trimming removed 5 bases at V and 1 base at J, with 14 bases between. CDR3 coding DNA: TGTGCCAGCAGTAAAGTTGGGCCAGCCCAAGAGACCCAGTACTTC. Its protein is CASSKVGPAQETQYF.

The rearrangement links TRBV14 to TRBJ1-2, with a possible D match to TRBD1 (5 bases). This CDR3 is 16 amino acids long. Trimming removed 0 bases from V and 1 base from J, with 12 bases in between. Germline V CDR1 and CDR2: SGHDN, FVKESK. The CDR3 here is CASSQDLGAINYGYTF. In nucleotides, the CDR3 is TGTGCCAGCAGCCAAGATTTAGGGGCCATTAACTATGGCTACACCTTC.

This chain joins TRBV11-3 and TRBJ2-7; 8 nucleotides agree with TRBD2. The CDR3 extends over 15 amino acids. V gave up 1 base and J gave up 3 bases; unmatched junction bases: 5. Germline CDR1 and CDR2: SGHNT and YENEEA. The CDR3 nucleotides are TGTGCCAGCAGCTTAGTAGCGGGAAAAGGCTACGAGCAGTACTTC. Translating it yields CASSLVAGKGYEQYF.

The chain recombines TRBV5-8 with TRBJ2-5; 10 positions agree with TRBD2. Losses at the gene ends were 4 bases for V and 2 bases for J; bases not matched to a gene: 5. This CDR3 spans 15 amino acids. Germline lookup yields CDR1 SGHTS and CDR2 YDEGEE. The CDR3, as DNA: TGTGCCAGCAGCCGGACTAGCGGTACTCAAGAGACCCAGTACTTC. This gives the protein CASSRTSGTQETQYF.

This clone showed up many times. The gene calls are TRBV28 and TRBJ2-7; 9 positions match TRBD2. Germline loops: CDR1 MDHEN, CDR2 SYDVKM. Unmatched junction bases numbered 10, after V lost 6 bases and J lost 13 bases. This CDR3 has 12 amino acids. CDR3 nucleotide sequence: TGTGCCAGCAGCCCTCCCCGGACTAGCGTTTACTTC. Translation gives CASSPPRTSVYF.

The chain links TRBV28 to TRBJ1-6; D uncertain. CDR3 length equals 16 residues. Germline assignment: CDR1 MDHEN and CDR2 SYDVKM. V was pared by 7 bases and J by 0 bases, with 13 bases between. The CDR3 nucleotides are TGTGCCAGCACTGCCAAGAGAGGCTCCTATAATTCACCCCTCCACTTT. This gives the protein CASTAKRGSYNSPLHF. The whole variable domain, filled in from reference TRBV28 and TRBJ1-6, reads DVKVTQSSRYLVKRTGEKVFLECVQDMDHENMFWYRQDPGLGLRLIYFSYDVKMKEKGDIPEGYSVSREKKERFSLILESASTNQTSMYLCASTAKRGSYNSPLHFGNGTRLTVT.

The gene calls are TRBV2 and TRBJ1-1, with 7 bases matching TRBD1. V lost 6 bases and J lost 5; bases outside the gene matches: 6. CDR1 and CDR2 from the germline V gene are SNHLY and FYNNEI. The CDR3 length is 13 residues. The CDR3: CASSTGVWTEAFF. The CDR3 DNA reads TGTGCCAGCAGCACAGGGGTTTGGACTGAAGCTTTCTTT.